This paragraph reports one T cell receptor (beta chain). Unique molecular identifiers were used to barcode this TCRbeta library. TCRdb reprocessed the PCR reads via MiXCR and lists one record per CDR3 protein. Among 640,000 or so distinct CDR3 sequences listed, around 16% were seen once. The sample originates from a study of T-cell reconstitution after alpha-beta-depleted transplantation in children. Trimming took 4 bases from V and 7 from J, leaving 20 bases between them. CDR1 is LNHNV, CDR2 YYDKDF, per germline (reference sequence). CDR3 size: 16 residues. The sequenced sample was PBMCs from the stem cell graft donor, obtained from the stem cell graft. The chain links TRBV15 to TRBJ1-3; D perhaps matches TRBD1 (6 bases). This TCR was recovered from a human donor who donated a stem cell graft to a child with acute myeloid leukemia. CDR3 protein: CATSNARLAGVNTIYF. The CDR3 coding sequence is TGTGCCACCAGCAATGCCCGGCTGGCAGGGGTGAACACCATATATTTT.